The rows below give T cell receptor beta chains drawn from one sample of a study of glioma-infiltrating T cells after dendritic cell vaccination. Generated by immunoSEQ multiplex PCR, the TCRdb table keeps only in-frame clones and is missing some. The sample has 20,000 to 25,000 clones; 75% to 85% are singletons. Sequenced here: blood, sampled before dendritic cell vaccination. These receptors came from a human donor with glioblastoma. Both conserved end residues are part of each CDR3. The size entry is marked missing in some rows and otherwise reads once, few, many or a size class.

clone_size	v_call	j_call	cdr3_aa
once	TRBV4-3	TRBJ2-1	CASSQDWGGDREQFF
once	TRBV11-2	TRBJ1-1	CASSLAWSEVAFF
-	TRBV21-1	TRBJ2-1	CASSKEGGDNEQFF
-	TRBV28	TRBJ1-1	CASPPGGTGGRGNTEAFF
-	TRBV30	TRBJ2-1	CAWSVRDTDNEQFF
-	TRBV11-1	TRBJ2-1	CASSLAPLEGAGGSNEQFF
-	TRBV19	TRBJ1-2	CASSITRTGGSTYGYTF
-	TRBV5-6	TRBJ1-4	CASSMGTGGLLFF
-	TRBV30	TRBJ1-2	CAWSVRRSRGPDYGYTF
-	TRBV7-9	TRBJ2-7	CASSLALGNSYEQYF
few	TRBV5-4	TRBJ1-1	CASSSNQGAYTEAFF
-	TRBV4-2	TRBJ2-2	CASSQDPPSAAGELFF
medium-sized	TRBV4-3	TRBJ2-7	CASSQDWDSGSYEQYF
-	TRBV7-9	TRBJ1-3	CASSSLEGRGTGNTIYF
-	TRBV7-3	TRBJ2-3	CASRATSGTGGTQYF
few	TRBV5-6	TRBJ2-7	CASSLYNRRSSYEQYF
-	TRBV11-2	TRBJ2-1	CASSFPLGGSYNEQFF
few	TRBV7-9	TRBJ2-1	CASRSDSSYNEQFF
-	TRBV5-1	TRBJ1-1	CASSNTLNTEAFF
few	TRBV29-1	TRBJ2-3	CSVDLLGQSTDTQYF
-	TRBV6-4	TRBJ2-7	CASIRRTSGIVEQYF
-	TRBV4-3	TRBJ2-4	CASSQDGGAKNIQYF
-	TRBV28	TRBJ2-1	CASSSDTSGIYNEQFF
-	TRBV7-6	TRBJ2-7	CASSLGWGQGGNYEQYF
-	TRBV27	TRBJ2-5	CASSPGTGWYEETQYF
-	TRBV27	TRBJ1-1	CASSLGRGTEAFF
-	TRBV5-4	TRBJ2-5	CASSPGTLQETQYF
-	TRBV7-6	TRBJ1-1	CASSPPGYTEAFF
-	TRBV28	TRBJ2-1	CATPWDSLYNEQFF
-	TRBV6-6	TRBJ2-1	CASIYGGGGNNNEQFF
-	TRBV19	TRBJ2-5	CASRDRATSKQETQYF
-	TRBV4-1	TRBJ2-5	CASSPARQGPAETQYF
-	TRBV19	-	CASSIDQGSAYEQYF
-	TRBV6-1	TRBJ1-1	CASSPRDRANTEAFF
-	TRBV23-1	TRBJ2-7	CASSQFIGGTGLYLYEQYF
once	TRBV18	TRBJ2-7	CASSPKTGPSGYEQYF
-	TRBV11-3	TRBJ2-7	CASSPGQGSYEQYF
few	TRBV28	TRBJ1-1	CASSLRDRGVAEAFF
few	TRBV29-1	TRBJ1-2	CSGRGSSDGYTF
-	TRBV11-3	TRBJ2-3	CASSLGWEDTQYF
-	TRBV7-2	TRBJ2-7	CASSQRASGAYDEQYF
-	TRBV15	TRBJ2-5	CATSRGDSGETQYF
-	TRBV27	TRBJ2-7	CASSFSSGGSYEQYF
-	TRBV5-5	TRBJ1-4	CASSQTATNEKLFF
few	TRBV9	TRBJ1-2	CASSPGGSNYGYTF